A single count supports the clone carrying this TCR beta chain. These data come from a study of T cells in tumors after PD-1 blockade. Study summary: During anti-PD-1 treatment, some patients continued daily vismodegib 150 mg.

The germline V gene encodes CDR1 WNHNN and CDR2 SYGVQD (reference sequence). This CDR3 is built from 14 residues. V lost 0 bases and J lost 5, with 10 bases in between. Generated by immunoSEQ multiplex PCR, the TCRdb table keeps only in-frame clones and is missing some. The sample shows around 14,000 clones, around two thirds of them seen only once. The chain recombines TRBV10-1 with TRBJ2-5; D unclear. Sequencing used tumor tissue, obtained after anti-PD-1 treatment. The TCR originated in a human donor with cutaneous squamous cell carcinoma. CDR3 amino acids: CASSESVTVETQYF. For the CDR3, the DNA is TGCGCCAGCAGTGAGTCGGTAACAGTGGAGACCCAGTACTTC.